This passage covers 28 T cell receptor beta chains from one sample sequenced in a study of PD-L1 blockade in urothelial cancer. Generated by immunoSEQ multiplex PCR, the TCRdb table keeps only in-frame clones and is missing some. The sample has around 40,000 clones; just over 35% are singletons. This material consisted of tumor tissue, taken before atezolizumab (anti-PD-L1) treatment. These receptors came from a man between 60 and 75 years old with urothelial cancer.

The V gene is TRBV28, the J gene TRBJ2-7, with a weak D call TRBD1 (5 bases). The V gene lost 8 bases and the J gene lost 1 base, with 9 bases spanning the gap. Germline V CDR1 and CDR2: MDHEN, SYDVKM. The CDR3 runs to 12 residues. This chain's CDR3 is CASLGQSYEQYF. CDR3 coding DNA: TGTGCCAGCCTCGGACAATCCTACGAGCAGTACTTC.

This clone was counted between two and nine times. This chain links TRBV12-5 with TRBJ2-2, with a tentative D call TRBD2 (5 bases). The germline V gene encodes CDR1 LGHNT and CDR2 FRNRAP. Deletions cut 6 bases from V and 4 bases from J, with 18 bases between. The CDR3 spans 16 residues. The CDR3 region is CASGGVGTSVTGELFF. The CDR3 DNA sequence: TGTGCTAGTGGCGGGGTTGGTACTTCCGTCACCGGGGAGCTGTTTTTT.

This CDR3 is CASSQPPATGELFF. The CDR3, as DNA: TGTGCCAGCAGCCAACCCCCGGCCACCGGGGAGCTGTTTTTT. This chain uses TRBV16 with TRBJ2-2; D not resolved. CDR1 is KGHSY, CDR2 FQNENV, per germline. Between the trimmed V and J ends, which lost 2 bases and 4 bases, there was a span of 8 bases. The CDR3 totals 14 residues. Full variable domain (remainder filled in from reference TRBV16 and TRBJ2-2): GEEVAQTPKHLVRGEGQKAKLYCAPIKGHSYVFWYQQVLKNEFKFLISFQNENVFDETGMPKERFSAKCLPNSPCSLEIQATKLEDSAVYFCASSQPPATGELFFGEGSRLTVL.

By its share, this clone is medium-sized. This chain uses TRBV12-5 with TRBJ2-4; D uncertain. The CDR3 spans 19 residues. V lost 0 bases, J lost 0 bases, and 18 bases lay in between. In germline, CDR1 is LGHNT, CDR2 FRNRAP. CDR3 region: CASGLVFLTDRLAKNIQYF. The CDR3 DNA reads TGTGCTAGTGGTTTGGTATTTCTAACTGATAGGCTAGCCAAAAACATTCAGTACTTC. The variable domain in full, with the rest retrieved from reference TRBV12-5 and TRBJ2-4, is DARVTQTPRHKVTEMGQEVTMRCQPILGHNTVFWYRQTMMQGLELLAYFRNRAPLDDSGMPKDRFSAEMPDATLATLKIQPSEPRDSAVYFCASGLVFLTDRLAKNIQYFGAGTRLSVL.

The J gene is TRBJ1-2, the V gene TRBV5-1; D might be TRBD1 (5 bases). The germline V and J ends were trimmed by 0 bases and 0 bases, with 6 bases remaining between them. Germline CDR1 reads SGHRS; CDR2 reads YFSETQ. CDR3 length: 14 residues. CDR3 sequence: CASSLDRPNYGYTF. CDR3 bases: TGCGCCAGCAGCTTGGACAGGCCTAACTATGGCTACACCTTC. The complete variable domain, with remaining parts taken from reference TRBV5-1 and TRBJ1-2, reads KAGVTQTPRYLIKTRGQQVTLSCSPISGHRSVSWYQQTPGQGLQFLFEYFSETQRNKGNFPGRFSGRQFSNSRSEMNVSTLELGDSALYLCASSLDRPNYGYTFGSGTRLTVV.

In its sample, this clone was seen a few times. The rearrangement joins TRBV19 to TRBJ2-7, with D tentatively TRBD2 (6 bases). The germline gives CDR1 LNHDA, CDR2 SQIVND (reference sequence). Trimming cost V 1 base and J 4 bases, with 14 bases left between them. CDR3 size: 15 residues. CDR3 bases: TGTGCCAGTAGTATAGTACCGCGGGGTCCTTACGAGCAGTACTTC. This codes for CASSIVPRGPYEQYF.

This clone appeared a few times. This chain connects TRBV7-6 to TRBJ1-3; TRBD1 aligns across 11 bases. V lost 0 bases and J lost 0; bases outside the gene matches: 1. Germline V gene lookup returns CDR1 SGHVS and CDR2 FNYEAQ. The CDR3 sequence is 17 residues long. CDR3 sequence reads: CASSLAGTGGSGNTIYF. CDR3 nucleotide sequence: TGTGCCAGCAGCTTAGCTGGGACAGGGGGCTCTGGAAACACCATATATTTT.

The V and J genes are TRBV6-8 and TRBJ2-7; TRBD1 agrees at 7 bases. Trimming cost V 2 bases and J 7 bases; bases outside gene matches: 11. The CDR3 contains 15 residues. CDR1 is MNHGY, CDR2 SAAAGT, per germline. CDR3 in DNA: TGTGCCAGCAGTTACGCAAACAGGGGTCTTGGAGAGCAGTACTTC. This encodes CASSYANRGLGEQYF.

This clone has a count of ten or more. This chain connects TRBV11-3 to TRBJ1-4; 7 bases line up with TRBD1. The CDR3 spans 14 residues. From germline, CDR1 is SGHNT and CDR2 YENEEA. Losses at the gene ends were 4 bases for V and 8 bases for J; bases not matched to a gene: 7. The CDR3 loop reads CASSYRGGGEKLFF. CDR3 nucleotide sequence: TGTGCCAGCAGCTACAGGGGAGGGGGGGAAAAACTGTTTTTT.

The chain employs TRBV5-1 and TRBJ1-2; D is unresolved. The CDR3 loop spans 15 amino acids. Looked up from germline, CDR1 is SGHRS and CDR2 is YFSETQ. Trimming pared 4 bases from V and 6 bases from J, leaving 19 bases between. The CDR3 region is CASSPLPETQNGYTF. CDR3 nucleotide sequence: TGCGCCAGCAGCCCCTTACCGGAGACCCAAAATGGCTACACCTTC.

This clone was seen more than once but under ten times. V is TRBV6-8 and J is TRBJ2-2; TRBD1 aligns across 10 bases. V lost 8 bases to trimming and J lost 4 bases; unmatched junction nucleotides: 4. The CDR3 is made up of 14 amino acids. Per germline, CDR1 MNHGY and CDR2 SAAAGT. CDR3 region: CASGGQGSTGELFF. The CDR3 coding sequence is TGTGCCAGCGGGGGACAGGGGAGCACCGGGGAGCTGTTTTTT.

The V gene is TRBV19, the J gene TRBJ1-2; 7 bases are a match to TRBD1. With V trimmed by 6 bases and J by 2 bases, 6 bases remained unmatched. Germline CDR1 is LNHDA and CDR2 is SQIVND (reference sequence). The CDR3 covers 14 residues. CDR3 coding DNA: TGTGCCAGTAGACACACAGGGGAAAACTATGGCTACACCTTC. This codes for CASRHTGENYGYTF.

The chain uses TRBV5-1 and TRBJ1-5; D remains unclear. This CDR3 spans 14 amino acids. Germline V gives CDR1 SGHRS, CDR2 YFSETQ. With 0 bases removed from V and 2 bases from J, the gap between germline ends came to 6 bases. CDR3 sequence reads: CASSLEGGNQPQHF. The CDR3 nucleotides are TGCGCCAGCAGCTTGGAGGGCGGCAATCAGCCCCAGCATTTT. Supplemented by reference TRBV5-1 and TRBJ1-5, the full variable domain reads KAGVTQTPRYLIKTRGQQVTLSCSPISGHRSVSWYQQTPGQGLQFLFEYFSETQRNKGNFPGRFSGRQFSNSRSEMNVSTLELGDSALYLCASSLEGGNQPQHFGDGTRLSIL.

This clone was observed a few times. The CDR3 DNA reads as TGTGCCAGTCAGGCATACGGGACCTACGAGCAGTACTTC. This encodes CASQAYGTYEQYF. This rearrangement joins TRBV6-8 to TRBJ2-7; TRBD2 is a possible D gene (5 bases). The CDR3 runs to 13 residues. Germline assignment: CDR1 MNHGY and CDR2 SAAAGT. V lost 9 bases to trimming and J lost 2 bases, with 14 bases between them.

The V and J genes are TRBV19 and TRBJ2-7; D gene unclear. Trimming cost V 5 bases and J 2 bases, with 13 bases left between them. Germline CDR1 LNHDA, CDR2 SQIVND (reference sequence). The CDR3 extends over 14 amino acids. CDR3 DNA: TGTGCCAGTAGTCCCCTATATCGGACCTACGAGCAGTACTTC. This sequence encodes CASSPLYRTYEQYF.

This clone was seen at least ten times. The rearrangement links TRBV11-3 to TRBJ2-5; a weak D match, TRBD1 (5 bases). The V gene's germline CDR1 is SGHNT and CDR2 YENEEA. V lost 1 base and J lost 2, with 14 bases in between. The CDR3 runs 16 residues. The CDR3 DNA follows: TGTGCCAGCAGCTTAGGGTCACAGGCGAATCAAGAGACCCAGTACTTC. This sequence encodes CASSLGSQANQETQYF.

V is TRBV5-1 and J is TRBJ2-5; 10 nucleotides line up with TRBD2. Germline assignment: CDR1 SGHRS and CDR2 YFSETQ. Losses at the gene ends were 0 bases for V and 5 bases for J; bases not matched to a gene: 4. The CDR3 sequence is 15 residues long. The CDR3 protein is CASSLGTSGMETQYF. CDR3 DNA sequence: TGCGCCAGCAGCTTGGGGACTAGCGGCATGGAGACCCAGTACTTC.

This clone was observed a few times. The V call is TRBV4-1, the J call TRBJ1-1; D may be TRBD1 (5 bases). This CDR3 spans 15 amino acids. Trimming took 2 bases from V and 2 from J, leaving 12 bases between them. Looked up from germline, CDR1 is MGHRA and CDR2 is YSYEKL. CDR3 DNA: TGCGCCAGCAGCCAAAACCGGCAGGGTAACACTGAAGCTTTCTTT. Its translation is CASSQNRQGNTEAFF.

This chain's CDR3 is CASSPGQGAEAFF. The DNA for the CDR3 is TGCGCCAGCAGCCCGGGACAGGGAGCCGAAGCTTTCTTT. V is TRBV23-1 and J is TRBJ1-1, with 9 bases lining up with TRBD1. TRBV23-1 is placed among ORFs of uncertain function. The CDR3 loop spans 13 amino acids. V shed 6 bases and J 8 bases; nucleotides not matched to a gene: 7.

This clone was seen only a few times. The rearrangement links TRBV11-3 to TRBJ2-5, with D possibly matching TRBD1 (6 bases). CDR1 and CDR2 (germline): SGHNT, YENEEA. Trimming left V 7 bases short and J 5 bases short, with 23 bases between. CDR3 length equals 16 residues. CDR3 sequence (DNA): TGTGCCAGCACCGGGCCAGGGGCGGCGGCTCGGGAGACCCAGTACTTC. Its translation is CASTGPGAAARETQYF.

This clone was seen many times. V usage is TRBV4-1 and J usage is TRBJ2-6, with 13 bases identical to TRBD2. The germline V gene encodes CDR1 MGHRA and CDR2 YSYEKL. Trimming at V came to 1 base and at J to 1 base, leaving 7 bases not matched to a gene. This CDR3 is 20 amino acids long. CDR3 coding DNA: TGCGCCAGCAGCCAAGGGTGGCGGACTAGCGGGAGATCTGGGGCCAACGTCCTGACTTTC. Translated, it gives CASSQGWRTSGRSGANVLTF.

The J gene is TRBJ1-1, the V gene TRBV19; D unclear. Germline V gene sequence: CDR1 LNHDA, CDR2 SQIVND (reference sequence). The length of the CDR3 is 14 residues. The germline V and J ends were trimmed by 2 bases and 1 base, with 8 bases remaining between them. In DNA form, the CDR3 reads TGTGCCAGTAGTATACGCAGACCGAACACTGAAGCTTTCTTT. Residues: CASSIRRPNTEAFF.

The CDR3 protein is CASSSTFRDRGNEQFF. In DNA, the CDR3 is TGTGCCAGCAGCTCTACCTTCCGGGACAGGGGTAATGAGCAGTTCTTC. The chain is built from TRBV28 and TRBJ2-1; 10 bases agree with TRBD1. The CDR3 has 16 amino acids. CDR1 MDHEN and CDR2 SYDVKM come from the germline V gene. The V and J ends lost 6 bases and 7 bases, in that order; junction bases with no gene match: 12.

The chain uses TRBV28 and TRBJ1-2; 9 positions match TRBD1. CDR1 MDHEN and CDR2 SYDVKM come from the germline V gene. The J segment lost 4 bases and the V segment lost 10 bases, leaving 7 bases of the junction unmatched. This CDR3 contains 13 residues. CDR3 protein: CATTSGQGYGYTF. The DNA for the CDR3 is TGTGCCACCACCTCGGGACAGGGCTATGGCTACACCTTC.

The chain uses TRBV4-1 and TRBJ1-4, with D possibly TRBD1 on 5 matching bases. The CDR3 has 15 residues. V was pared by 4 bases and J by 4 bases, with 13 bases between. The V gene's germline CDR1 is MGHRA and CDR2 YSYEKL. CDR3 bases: TGCGCCAGCAGCCGTCAGGGTGGCATTAATGAAAAACTGTTTTTT. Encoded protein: CASSRQGGINEKLFF.

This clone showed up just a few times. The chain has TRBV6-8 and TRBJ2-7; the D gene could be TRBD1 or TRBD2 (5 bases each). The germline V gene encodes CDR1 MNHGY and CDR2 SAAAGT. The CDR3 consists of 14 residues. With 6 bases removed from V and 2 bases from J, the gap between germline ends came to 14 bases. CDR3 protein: CASRAGTLTYEQYF. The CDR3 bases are TGTGCCAGCAGGGCCGGGACCCTGACCTACGAGCAGTACTTC.

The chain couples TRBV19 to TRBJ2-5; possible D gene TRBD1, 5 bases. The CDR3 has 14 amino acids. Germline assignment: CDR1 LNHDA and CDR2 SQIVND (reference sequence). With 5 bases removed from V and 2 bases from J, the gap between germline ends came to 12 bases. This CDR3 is CASSPLTEQETQYF. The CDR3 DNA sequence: TGTGCCAGTAGTCCCCTGACAGAACAAGAGACCCAGTACTTC.

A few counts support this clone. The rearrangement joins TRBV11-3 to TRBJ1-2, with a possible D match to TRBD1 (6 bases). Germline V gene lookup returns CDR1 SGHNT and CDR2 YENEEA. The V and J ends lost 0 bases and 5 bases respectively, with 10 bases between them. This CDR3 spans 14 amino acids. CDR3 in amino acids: CASSLDRGRYGYTF. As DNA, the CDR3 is TGTGCCAGCAGCTTAGATCGGGGGCGGTATGGCTACACCTTC.